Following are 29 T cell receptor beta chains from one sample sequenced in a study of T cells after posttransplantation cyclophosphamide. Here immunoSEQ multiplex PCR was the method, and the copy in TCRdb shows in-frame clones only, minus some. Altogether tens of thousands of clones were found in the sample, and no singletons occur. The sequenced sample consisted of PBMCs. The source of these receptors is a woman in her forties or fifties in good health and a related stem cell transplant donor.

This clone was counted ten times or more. The CDR3 DNA sequence: TGTGCCAGCAGCGCCGAAGGGGCGTCCACTGAAGCTTTCTTT. Translated, it gives CASSAEGASTEAFF. The chain links TRBV4-2 to TRBJ1-1; maybe TRBD1 (5 bases). Germline CDR1 and CDR2: LGHNA and YNFKEQ. V shed 5 bases and J shed 4 bases, with 14 bases lying between them. The CDR3 is 14 residues long.

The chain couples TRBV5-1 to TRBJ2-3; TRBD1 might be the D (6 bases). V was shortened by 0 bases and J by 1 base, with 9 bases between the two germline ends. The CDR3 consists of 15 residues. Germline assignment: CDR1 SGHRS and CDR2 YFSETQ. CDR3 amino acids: CASSLAEGGTDTQYF. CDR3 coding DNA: TGCGCCAGCAGCTTGGCAGAGGGGGGCACAGATACGCAGTATTTT.

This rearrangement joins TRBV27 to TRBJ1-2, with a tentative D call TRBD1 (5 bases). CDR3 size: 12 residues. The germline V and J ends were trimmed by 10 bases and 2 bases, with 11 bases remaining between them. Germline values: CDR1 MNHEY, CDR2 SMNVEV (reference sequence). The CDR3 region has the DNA TGTGCCAACGCCCGACAGAACTATGGCTACACCTTC. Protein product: CANARQNYGYTF.

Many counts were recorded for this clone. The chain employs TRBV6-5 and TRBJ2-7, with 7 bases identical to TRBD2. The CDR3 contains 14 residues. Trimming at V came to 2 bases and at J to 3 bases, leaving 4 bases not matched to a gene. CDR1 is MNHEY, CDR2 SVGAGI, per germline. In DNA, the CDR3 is TGTGCCAGCAGTTACAGCGGGAATGGCTACGAGCAGTACTTC. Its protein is CASSYSGNGYEQYF.

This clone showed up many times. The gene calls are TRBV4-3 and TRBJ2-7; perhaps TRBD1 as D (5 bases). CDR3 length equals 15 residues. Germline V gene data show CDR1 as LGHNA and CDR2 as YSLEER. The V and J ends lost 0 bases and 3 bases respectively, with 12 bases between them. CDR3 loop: CASSQEATVYYEQYF. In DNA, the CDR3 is TGCGCCAGCAGCCAAGAGGCGACAGTCTACTACGAGCAGTACTTC.

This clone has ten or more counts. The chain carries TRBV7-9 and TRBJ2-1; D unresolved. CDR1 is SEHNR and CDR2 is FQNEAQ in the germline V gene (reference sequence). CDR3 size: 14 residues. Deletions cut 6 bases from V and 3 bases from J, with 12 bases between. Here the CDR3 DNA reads TGTGCCAGCAGTCTGCAGCAGGTCTACAATGAGCAGTTCTTC. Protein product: CASSLQQVYNEQFF.

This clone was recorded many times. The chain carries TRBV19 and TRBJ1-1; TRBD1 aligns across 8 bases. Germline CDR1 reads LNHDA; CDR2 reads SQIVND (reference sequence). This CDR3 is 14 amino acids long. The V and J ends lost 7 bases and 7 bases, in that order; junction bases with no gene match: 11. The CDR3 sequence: CASKSKDRDYEAFF. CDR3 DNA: TGTGCCAGTAAGTCTAAGGACAGGGATTATGAAGCTTTCTTT.

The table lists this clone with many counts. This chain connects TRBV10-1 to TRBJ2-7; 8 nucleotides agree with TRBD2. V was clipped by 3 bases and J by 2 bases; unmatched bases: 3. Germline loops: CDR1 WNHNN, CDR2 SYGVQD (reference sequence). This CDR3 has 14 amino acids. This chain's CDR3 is CASSDQLAAYEQYF. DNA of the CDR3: TGCGCCAGCAGTGATCAACTAGCGGCCTACGAGCAGTACTTC.

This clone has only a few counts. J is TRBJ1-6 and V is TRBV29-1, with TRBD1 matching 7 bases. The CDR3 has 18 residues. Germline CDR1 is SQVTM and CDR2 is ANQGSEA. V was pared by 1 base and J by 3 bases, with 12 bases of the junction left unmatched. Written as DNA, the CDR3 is TGCAGCGTTGAAGTGTTGAAAGGAGGGGGCGACTATAATTCACCCCTCCACTTT. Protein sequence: CSVEVLKGGGDYNSPLHF. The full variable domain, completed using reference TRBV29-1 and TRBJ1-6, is SAVISQKPSRDICQRGTSLTIQCQVDSQVTMMFWYRQQPGQSLTLIATANQGSEATYESGFVIDKFPISRPNLTFSTLTVSNMSPEDSSIYLCSVEVLKGGGDYNSPLHFGNGTRLTVT.

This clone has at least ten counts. This CDR3 is CASSPGQKEAFF. CDR3 in DNA: TGTGCCAGCAGCCCGGGACAGAAGGAAGCTTTCTTT. The rearrangement joins TRBV5-4 to TRBJ1-1; TRBD1 agrees at 7 bases. The CDR3 is 12 residues long. Germline values: CDR1 SGHNT, CDR2 YYREEE (reference sequence). J was trimmed by 8 bases and V by 4 bases; bases with no gene match: 5.

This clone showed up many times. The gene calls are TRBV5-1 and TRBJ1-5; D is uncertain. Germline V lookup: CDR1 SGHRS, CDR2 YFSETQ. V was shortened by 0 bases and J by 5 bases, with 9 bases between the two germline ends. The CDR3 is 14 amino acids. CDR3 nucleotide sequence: TGCGCCAGCAGCTTGGAACGGTTGGATCAGCCCCAGCATTTT. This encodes CASSLERLDQPQHF.

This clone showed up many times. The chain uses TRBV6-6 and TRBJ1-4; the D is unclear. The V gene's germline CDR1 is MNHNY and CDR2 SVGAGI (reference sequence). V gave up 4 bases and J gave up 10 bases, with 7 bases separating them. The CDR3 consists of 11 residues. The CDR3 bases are TGTGCCAGCAGTTTAGGGTCAAAACTGTTTTTT. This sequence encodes CASSLGSKLFF.

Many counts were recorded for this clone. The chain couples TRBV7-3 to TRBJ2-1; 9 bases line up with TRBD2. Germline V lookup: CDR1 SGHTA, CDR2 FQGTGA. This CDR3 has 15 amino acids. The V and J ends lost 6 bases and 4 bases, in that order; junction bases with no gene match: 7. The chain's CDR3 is CASSLAGEVYNEQFF. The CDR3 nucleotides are TGTGCCAGCAGTTTAGCGGGAGAGGTATACAATGAGCAGTTCTTC.

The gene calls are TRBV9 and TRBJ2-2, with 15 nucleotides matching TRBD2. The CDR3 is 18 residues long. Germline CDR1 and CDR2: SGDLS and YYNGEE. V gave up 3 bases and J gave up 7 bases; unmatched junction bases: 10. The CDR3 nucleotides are TGTGCCAGCAGCGCATTCGGGACTAGCGGGAGGAGCCACGGGGAGCTGTTTTTT. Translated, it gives CASSAFGTSGRSHGELFF. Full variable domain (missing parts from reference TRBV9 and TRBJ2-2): DSGVTQTPKHLITATGQRVTLRCSPRSGDLSVYWYQQSLDQGLQFLIQYYNGEERAKGNILERFSAQQFPDLHSELNLSSLELGDSALYFCASSAFGTSGRSHGELFFGEGSRLTVL.

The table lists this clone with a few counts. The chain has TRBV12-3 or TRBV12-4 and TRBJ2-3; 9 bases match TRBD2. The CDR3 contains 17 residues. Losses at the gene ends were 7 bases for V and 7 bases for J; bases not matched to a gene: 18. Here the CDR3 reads CASNLGFRAGGGNTQYF. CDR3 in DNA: TGTGCCAGCAACCTGGGGTTTAGGGCGGGAGGGGGAAATACGCAGTATTTT.

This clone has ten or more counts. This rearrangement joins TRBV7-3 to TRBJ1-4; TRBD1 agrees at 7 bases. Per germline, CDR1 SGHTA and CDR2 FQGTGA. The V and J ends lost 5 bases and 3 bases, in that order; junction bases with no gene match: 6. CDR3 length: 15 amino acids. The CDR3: CASSPTGSANEKLFF. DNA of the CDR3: TGTGCCAGCAGCCCGACAGGGTCGGCTAATGAAAAACTGTTTTTT.

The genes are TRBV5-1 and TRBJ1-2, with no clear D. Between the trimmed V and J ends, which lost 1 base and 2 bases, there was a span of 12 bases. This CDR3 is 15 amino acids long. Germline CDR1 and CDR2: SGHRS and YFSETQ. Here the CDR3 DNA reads TGCGCCAGCAGCTTGTTACCTGAGCCAAACTATGGCTACACCTTC. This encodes CASSLLPEPNYGYTF.

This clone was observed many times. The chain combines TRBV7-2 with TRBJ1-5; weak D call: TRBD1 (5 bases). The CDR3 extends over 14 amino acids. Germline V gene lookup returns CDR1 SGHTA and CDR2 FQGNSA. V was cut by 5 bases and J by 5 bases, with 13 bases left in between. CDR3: CASSPAGGYQPQHF. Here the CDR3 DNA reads TGTGCCAGCAGCCCGGCGGGGGGGTATCAGCCCCAGCATTTT.

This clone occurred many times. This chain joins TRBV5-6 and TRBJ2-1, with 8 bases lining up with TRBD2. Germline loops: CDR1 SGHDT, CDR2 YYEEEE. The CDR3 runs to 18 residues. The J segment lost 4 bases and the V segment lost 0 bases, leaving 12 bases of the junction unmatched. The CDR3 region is CASSLVEGAGALYNEQFF. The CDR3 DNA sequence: TGTGCCAGCAGCTTGGTGGAGGGAGCGGGAGCCCTTTACAATGAGCAGTTCTTC. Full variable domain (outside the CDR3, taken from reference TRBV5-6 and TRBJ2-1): DAGVTQSPTHLIKTRGQQVTLRCSPKSGHDTVSWYQQALGQGPQFIFQYYEEEERQRGNFPDRFSGHQFPNYSSELNVNALLLGDSALYLCASSLVEGAGALYNEQFFGPGTRLTVL.

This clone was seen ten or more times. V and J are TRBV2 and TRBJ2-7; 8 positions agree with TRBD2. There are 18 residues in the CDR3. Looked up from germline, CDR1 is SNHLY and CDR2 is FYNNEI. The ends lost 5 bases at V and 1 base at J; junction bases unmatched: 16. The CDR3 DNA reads TGTGCCAGCAGTCCCCCCTGGGATAGCGGGACTACATCCTACGAGCAGTACTTC. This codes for CASSPPWDSGTTSYEQYF.

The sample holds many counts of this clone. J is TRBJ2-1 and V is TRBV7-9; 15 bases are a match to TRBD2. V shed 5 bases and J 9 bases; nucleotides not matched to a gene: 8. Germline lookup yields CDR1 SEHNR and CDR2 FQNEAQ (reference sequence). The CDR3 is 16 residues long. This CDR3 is CASSTRTSGRAGEQFF. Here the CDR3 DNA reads TGTGCCAGCAGCACCCGGACTAGCGGGAGGGCCGGTGAGCAGTTCTTC.

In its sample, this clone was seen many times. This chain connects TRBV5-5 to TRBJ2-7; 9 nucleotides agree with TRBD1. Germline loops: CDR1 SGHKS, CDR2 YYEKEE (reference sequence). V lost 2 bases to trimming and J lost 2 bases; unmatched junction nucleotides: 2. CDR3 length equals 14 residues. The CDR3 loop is CASSFGDRAYEQYF. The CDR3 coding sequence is TGTGCCAGCAGCTTTGGGGACAGGGCCTACGAGCAGTACTTC.

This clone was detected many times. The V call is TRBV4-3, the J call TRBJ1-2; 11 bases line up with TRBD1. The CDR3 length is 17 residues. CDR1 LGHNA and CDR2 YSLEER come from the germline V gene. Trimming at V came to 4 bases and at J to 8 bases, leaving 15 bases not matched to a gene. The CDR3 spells CASSPSGQGGIWLGYTF. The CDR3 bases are TGCGCCAGCAGCCCATCGGGACAGGGGGGCATATGGTTGGGCTACACCTTC.

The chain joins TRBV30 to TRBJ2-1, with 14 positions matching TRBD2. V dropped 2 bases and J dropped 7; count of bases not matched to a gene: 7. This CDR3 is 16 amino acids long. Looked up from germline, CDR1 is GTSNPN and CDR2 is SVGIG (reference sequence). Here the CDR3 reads CAWSRRGTSGSNEQFF. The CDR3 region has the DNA TGTGCCTGGAGTAGGCGGGGGACTAGCGGGAGTAATGAGCAGTTCTTC.

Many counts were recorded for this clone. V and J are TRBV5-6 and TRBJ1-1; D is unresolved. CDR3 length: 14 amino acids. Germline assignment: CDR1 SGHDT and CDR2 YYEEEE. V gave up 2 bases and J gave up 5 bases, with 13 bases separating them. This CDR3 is CASSLGSSGTEAFF. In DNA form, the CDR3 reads TGTGCCAGCAGCTTAGGGTCGTCAGGAACTGAAGCTTTCTTT.

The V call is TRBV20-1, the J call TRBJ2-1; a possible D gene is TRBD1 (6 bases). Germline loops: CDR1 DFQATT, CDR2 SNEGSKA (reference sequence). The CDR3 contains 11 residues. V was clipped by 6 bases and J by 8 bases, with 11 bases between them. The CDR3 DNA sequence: TGCAGTGCACAGGGAAAGTATGAGCAGTTCTTC. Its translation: CSAQGKYEQFF.

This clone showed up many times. This chain's CDR3 is CASSSDRRDTQYF. Here the CDR3 DNA reads TGTGCCAGCAGTTCTGACAGACGAGATACGCAGTATTTT. V usage is TRBV6-6 and J usage is TRBJ2-3, with D maybe TRBD1 (5 bases). V lost 4 bases to trimming and J lost 5 bases, with 10 bases between them. CDR3 length: 13 residues. Germline assignment: CDR1 MNHNY and CDR2 SVGAGI (reference sequence).

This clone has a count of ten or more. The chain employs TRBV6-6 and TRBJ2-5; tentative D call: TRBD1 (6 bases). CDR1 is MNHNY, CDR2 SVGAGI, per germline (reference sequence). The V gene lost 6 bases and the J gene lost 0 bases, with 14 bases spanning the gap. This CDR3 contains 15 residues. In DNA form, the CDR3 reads TGTGCCAGCAGCTACGATGGACAGTACCAAGAGACCCAGTACTTC. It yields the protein CASSYDGQYQETQYF.

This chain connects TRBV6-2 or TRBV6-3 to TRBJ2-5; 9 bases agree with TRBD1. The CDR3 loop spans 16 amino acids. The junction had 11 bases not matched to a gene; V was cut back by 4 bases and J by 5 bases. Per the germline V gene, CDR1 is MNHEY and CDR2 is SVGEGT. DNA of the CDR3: TGTGCCAGCAGTTCAATCGGACAGGGGAGTAGGGAGACCCAGTACTTC. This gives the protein CASSSIGQGSRETQYF.